A single sample gave rise to the 14 T cell receptor beta chains below, sequenced in a study of blood T cell repertoires in COVID-19. Method: immunoSEQ multiplex PCR; TCRdb's copy keeps in-frame clones and lacks some. The table lists over 100,000 clones, roughly 86% of them singletons. Sequenced: peripheral blood. These receptors came from a man between 35 and 55 years old with acute or convalescent COVID-19.

The chain carries TRBV3-1 (or the pseudogene TRBV3-2) and TRBJ2-1; 10 bases match TRBD1. This CDR3 has 16 amino acids. Germline CDR1 LGHDT, CDR2 YNNKEL (reference sequence). Losses at the gene ends were 3 bases for V and 4 bases for J; bases not matched to a gene: 6. CDR3 loop: CASSHDDRGPYNEQFF. The CDR3, as DNA: TGTGCCAGCAGCCACGACGACAGGGGGCCATACAATGAGCAGTTCTTC.

V is TRBV3-1 (or the pseudogene TRBV3-2) and J is TRBJ2-1, with 8 bases identical to TRBD2. With V trimmed by 7 bases and J by 8 bases, 10 bases remained unmatched. From germline, CDR1 is LGHDT and CDR2 YNNKEL (reference sequence). The CDR3 runs to 14 residues. The DNA of the CDR3 is TGTGCCAGCACCGCGGTGGGAGCGGGAGATGAGCAGTTCTTC. Translation: CASTAVGAGDEQFF.

This chain uses TRBV30 with TRBJ1-1; tentatively, D is TRBD1 (6 bases). V was clipped by 4 bases and J by 5 bases, with 14 bases between them. Germline CDR1 and CDR2: GTSNPN and SVGIG (reference sequence). The CDR3 is made up of 13 amino acids. CDR3 DNA: TGTGCCTGGATGGGGGCTCGGGATACTGAAGCTTTCTTT. Its protein is CAWMGARDTEAFF. Filled out from reference TRBV30 and TRBJ1-1, the complete variable domain reads SQTIHQWPATLVQPVGSPLSLECTVEGTSNPNLYWYRQAAGRGLQLLFYSVGIGQISSEVPQNLSASRPQDRQFILSSKKLLLSDSGFYLCAWMGARDTEAFFGQGTRLTVV.

J is TRBJ2-3 and V is TRBV25-1; the D is unclear. This CDR3 is built from 15 residues. V lost 6 bases, J lost 4 bases, and 17 bases lay in between. Germline lookup yields CDR1 MGHDK and CDR2 SYGVNS. The CDR3 nucleotides are TGTGCCAGCAGGAGCGTACGGTCTCCTTCAGATACGCAGTATTTT. It encodes CASRSVRSPSDTQYF.

The CDR3 here is CAWAVGQAGNTIYF. The CDR3 DNA follows: TGTGCCTGGGCCGTTGGGCAGGCGGGAAACACCATATATTTT. This chain connects TRBV30 to TRBJ1-3, with unresolved D. Germline V gene lookup returns CDR1 GTSNPN and CDR2 SVGIG (reference sequence). V shed 5 bases and J shed 4 bases, with 15 bases lying between them. There are 14 residues in the CDR3. Complete variable domain (other parts from reference TRBV30 and TRBJ1-3): SQTIHQWPATLVQPVGSPLSLECTVEGTSNPNLYWYRQAAGRGLQLLFYSVGIGQISSEVPQNLSASRPQDRQFILSSKKLLLSDSGFYLCAWAVGQAGNTIYFGEGSWLTVV.

The rearrangement uses TRBV7-2 and TRBJ2-3; 8 bases are a match to TRBD2. The junction had 8 bases not matched to a gene; V was cut back by 4 bases and J by 5 bases. This CDR3 has 15 amino acids. Germline V lookup: CDR1 SGHTA, CDR2 FQGNSA. CDR3 sequence (DNA): TGTGCCAGCAGCTCCGGGGGGGGGCGCGGAGATACGCAGTATTTT. Amino acids: CASSSGGGRGDTQYF.

The CDR3 loop is CASSSGQPTYEQYF. CDR3 DNA sequence: TGTGCCAGCAGCTCCGGACAGCCTACCTACGAGCAGTACTTC. The chain has TRBV7-9 and TRBJ2-7, with D maybe TRBD1 (6 bases). Trimming left V 4 bases short and J 2 bases short, with 12 bases between. The germline V gene has CDR1 SEHNR and CDR2 FQNEAQ (reference sequence). The CDR3 runs to 14 residues.

The chain carries TRBV5-5 and TRBJ1-1; D gene uncertain. The V end lost 0 bases, the J end lost 4 bases, and 13 bases lay between the germline ends. The CDR3 has 15 residues. Germline V gene sequence: CDR1 SGHKS, CDR2 YYEKEE (reference sequence). The CDR3 spells CASSLEVNLLTEAFF. DNA of the CDR3: TGTGCCAGCAGCTTGGAAGTCAATTTACTCACTGAAGCTTTCTTT. Drawing the rest from reference TRBV5-5 and TRBJ1-1, the complete variable domain is DAGVTQSPTHLIKTRGQQVTLRCSPISGHKSVSWYQQVLGQGPQFIFQYYEKEERGRGNFPDRFSARQFPNYSSELNVNALLLGDSALYLCASSLEVNLLTEAFFGQGTRLTVV.

The rearrangement uses TRBV5-4 and TRBJ2-4; 8 positions agree with TRBD1. The CDR3 extends over 16 amino acids. The germline gives CDR1 SGHNT, CDR2 YYREEE (reference sequence). The trim removed 1 base at V and 1 base at J, leaving 4 bases unmatched. The CDR3 is CASSLQGARAKNIQYF. CDR3 bases: TGTGCCAGCAGCTTGCAGGGGGCTAGGGCCAAAAACATTCAGTACTTC.

The sample holds a few counts of this clone. The J gene is TRBJ1-4, the V gene TRBV6-5; a weak D match, TRBD1 (6 bases). CDR1 MNHEY and CDR2 SVGAGI come from the germline V gene. V was clipped by 6 bases and J by 4 bases, with 9 bases between them. The CDR3 extends over 13 amino acids. The CDR3 sequence is CASRTGINEKLFF. DNA for the CDR3: TGTGCCAGCAGAACAGGGATTAATGAAAAACTGTTTTTT.

V and J are TRBV7-7 and TRBJ2-2; D might be TRBD2 (5 bases). This CDR3 region has 18 residues. CDR1 SSHAT and CDR2 FNYEAQ come from the germline V gene (reference sequence). V was shortened by 3 bases and J by 4 bases, with 21 bases between the two germline ends. The CDR3 loop reads CASSLGFSAQKVTGELFF. CDR3 DNA: TGTGCCAGCAGCTTGGGATTTAGCGCCCAAAAGGTCACCGGGGAGCTGTTTTTT.

The chain joins TRBV7-2 to TRBJ1-2; 9 nucleotides align to TRBD1. Germline V CDR1 and CDR2: SGHTA, FQGNSA. The CDR3 loop spans 14 amino acids. The V segment lost 5 bases and the J segment 7 bases; nucleotides outside the gene matches: 8. As DNA, the CDR3 is TGTGCCAGCAGCCCCGGGACAGGGTCTTTTGGCTACACCTTC. Translation gives CASSPGTGSFGYTF.

This clone was seen a few times. The chain employs TRBV6-1 and TRBJ1-2; unclear D gene. The CDR3 is 13 amino acids. Trimming shortened V by 1 base and J by 8 bases, and 11 bases separated the two germline ends. CDR1 and CDR2 from the germline V gene are MNHNS and SASEGT. This CDR3 is CASSEVPVWGYTF. The DNA of the CDR3 is TGTGCCAGCAGTGAAGTGCCAGTTTGGGGCTACACCTTC.

The chain joins TRBV11-1 to TRBJ1-3; D might be TRBD1 (5 bases). CDR3 size: 15 residues. Germline CDR1 reads SGHAT; CDR2 reads FQDESV (reference sequence). V lost 5 bases and J lost 9, with 20 bases in between. DNA of the CDR3: TGTGCCAGCAGCCAAAGACAGCGGGCGCGATCCACCATATATTTT. It specifies CASSQRQRARSTIYF.